The 18 T cell receptor beta chains presented below share a single source sample, sequenced in a study of T-cell memory formation after mild COVID-19. MiXCR was run by TCRdb on the 5' RACE reads, yielding one entry per CDR3 protein. This sample has 150,000 to 200,000 distinct CDR3 sequences, with around 13% found just once. The specimen was PBMCs or a T cell subset sorted from them (not recorded which). These receptors were collected from an adult woman who had mild COVID-19 (a few samples of this study predate the infection). Cell type and time point are not known.

This clonotype was recorded a few times. The chain links TRBV5-1 to TRBJ2-2; a weak D match, TRBD1 (6 bases). The CDR3 spans 17 residues. The germline V gene encodes CDR1 SGHRS and CDR2 YFSETQ. Deletions cut 0 bases from V and 2 bases from J, with 14 bases between. In DNA form, the CDR3 reads TGCGCCAGCAGCTTGGATCCCCCCAGGGGAAACACCGGGGAGCTGTTTTTT. It is translated as CASSLDPPRGNTGELFF.

CDR3 loop: CASSLSGISQETQYF. The CDR3 DNA reads as TGCGCCAGCAGCCTTAGCGGGATCTCCCAAGAGACCCAGTACTTC. The J gene is TRBJ2-5, the V gene TRBV5-1, with 8 bases that match TRBD2. This CDR3 is 15 amino acids long. Germline values: CDR1 SGHRS, CDR2 YFSETQ. The V segment lost 4 bases and the J segment 1 base; nucleotides outside the gene matches: 6.

V usage is TRBV18 and J usage is TRBJ2-3; unclear D gene. The germline V and J ends were trimmed by 1 base and 4 bases, with 3 bases remaining between them. This CDR3 region has 12 residues. The germline gives CDR1 KGHSH, CDR2 LQKENI. The CDR3 sequence: CASSPQADTQYF. The CDR3 DNA follows: TGTGCCAGCTCACCACAGGCAGATACGCAGTATTTT.

The V gene is TRBV4-2, the J gene TRBJ2-3; TRBD2 matches at 11 bases. J gave up 5 bases and V 0 bases, and 7 bases lay outside the gene matches. The CDR3 consists of 17 residues. Germline loops: CDR1 LGHNA, CDR2 YNFKEQ. The CDR3 here is CASSQEYLAGGRDTQYF. The CDR3 DNA is TGTGCCAGCAGCCAAGAGTACCTAGCGGGGGGTAGAGATACGCAGTATTTT.

In this sample, this clonotype turned up once. V and J are TRBV11-2 and TRBJ1-1; D gene unclear. V was pared by 4 bases and J by 6 bases, with 12 bases between. The CDR3 totals 13 residues. Germline loops: CDR1 SGHAT, CDR2 FQNNGV. CDR3 protein: CASSSAGRAEAFF. The CDR3 DNA sequence: TGTGCCAGCAGCTCTGCGGGAAGAGCTGAAGCTTTCTTT.

The chain has TRBV5-6 and TRBJ2-7; D unresolved. The CDR3 sequence is 13 residues long. Germline CDR1 reads SGHDT; CDR2 reads YYEEEE. V was cut by 0 bases and J by 6 bases, with 10 bases left in between. The CDR3 DNA reads TGTGCCAGCAGCTTGGATAGAGCCCCCGAGCAGTACTTC. Protein: CASSLDRAPEQYF.

This clonotype was counted between two and nine times. The V gene is TRBV29-1, the J gene TRBJ1-2; 9 bases are a match to TRBD1. V shed 1 base and J 3 bases; nucleotides not matched to a gene: 6. CDR3 length equals 15 residues. Per germline, CDR1 SQVTM and CDR2 ANQGSEA. The CDR3: CSVEAGTGLDYGYTF. The CDR3 region has the DNA TGCAGCGTTGAAGCCGGGACAGGGCTTGACTATGGCTACACCTTC. Using reference TRBV29-1 and TRBJ1-2 for the parts outside the CDR3, the full variable domain is SAVISQKPSRDICQRGTSLTIQCQVDSQVTMMFWYRQQPGQSLTLIATANQGSEATYESGFVIDKFPISRPNLTFSTLTVSNMSPEDSSIYLCSVEAGTGLDYGYTFGSGTRLTVV.

The chain has TRBV7-3 and TRBJ2-3; possibly TRBD1 for D (6 bases). Germline V lookup: CDR1 SGHTA, CDR2 FQGTGA. The V and J ends lost 8 bases and 2 bases respectively, with 11 bases between them. This CDR3 has 13 amino acids. DNA for the CDR3: TGTGCCAGCGGGGGCGGTAACACAGATACGCAGTATTTT. It translates to CASGGGNTDTQYF.

The table lists this clonotype with a few counts. The chain employs TRBV5-1 and TRBJ2-1; D gene uncertain. CDR3 length equals 11 residues. CDR1 SGHRS and CDR2 YFSETQ come from the germline V gene. Deletions cut 7 bases from V and 9 bases from J, with 11 bases between. DNA of the CDR3: TGCGCCAGCGCCTCTGGAAGTGAGCAGTTCTTC. Protein sequence: CASASGSEQFF.

A few counts support this clonotype. The chain is built from TRBV12-3 or TRBV12-4 and TRBJ1-2, with D possibly matching TRBD1 (5 bases). Trimming shortened V by 2 bases and J by 2 bases, and 12 bases separated the two germline ends. The CDR3 contains 15 residues. CDR3 coding DNA: TGTGCCAGCAGTTTAAGTGGGGGATCCAACTATGGCTACACCTTC. Translated: CASSLSGGSNYGYTF.

This clonotype was seen more than once but under ten times. V gene TRBV5-1 combines with J gene TRBJ1-4, with a possible D match to TRBD1 (6 bases). V lost 4 bases to trimming and J lost 7 bases, with 17 bases between them. Germline V gene lookup returns CDR1 SGHRS and CDR2 YFSETQ. The CDR3 is made up of 15 amino acids. Here the CDR3 reads CASSGGHEIGEKLFF. In DNA form, the CDR3 reads TGCGCCAGCAGCGGGGGACACGAGATAGGTGAAAAACTGTTTTTT.

The V gene is TRBV30, the J gene TRBJ2-1, with 9 bases matching TRBD2. In germline, CDR1 is GTSNPN, CDR2 SVGIG (reference sequence). The ends lost 0 bases at V and 8 bases at J; junction bases unmatched: 2. This CDR3 contains 13 residues. CDR3 nucleotides: TGTGCCTGGAGTGTAGGCGGGGGGGATGAGCAGTTCTTC. The encoded protein is CAWSVGGGDEQFF.

V and J are TRBV28 and TRBJ2-1; 7 bases agree with TRBD2. The CDR3 extends over 21 amino acids. CDR1 and CDR2 from the germline V gene are MDHEN and SYDVKM. The V segment lost 3 bases and the J segment 1 base; nucleotides outside the gene matches: 21. This chain's CDR3 is CASSLLPGRPPLQGSYNEQFF. CDR3 coding DNA: TGTGCCAGCAGTTTGCTTCCCGGGAGGCCTCCACTTCAGGGTTCCTACAATGAGCAGTTCTTC.

This chain joins TRBV12-3 or TRBV12-4 and TRBJ2-5; TRBD2 might be the D (6 bases). The CDR3 is 19 amino acids. Trimming removed 0 bases at V and 5 bases at J, with 25 bases between. The CDR3 coding sequence is TGTGCCAGCAGTTTAGCGTTAGGGGTACCGGGGGTCCGGAGGGAGACCCAGTACTTC. The encoded protein is CASSLALGVPGVRRETQYF.

The V call is TRBV2, the J call TRBJ1-4; 9 positions match TRBD1. This CDR3 region has 14 residues. V dropped 7 bases and J dropped 8; count of bases not matched to a gene: 8. Germline V gene sequence: CDR1 SNHLY, CDR2 FYNNEI. This chain's CDR3 is CASNLQGASEKLFF. In nucleotides, the CDR3 is TGTGCCAGCAACTTACAGGGGGCGAGCGAAAAACTGTTTTTT.

J is TRBJ2-3 and V is TRBV20-1; 15 bases match TRBD2. Germline CDR1 and CDR2: DFQATT and SNEGSKA (reference sequence). The CDR3 covers 16 residues. The ends lost 6 bases at V and 5 bases at J; junction bases unmatched: 9. The CDR3 nucleotides are TGCAGTGCGGACGGACTAGCGGGGGGGCAATTAGATACGCAGTATTTT. Residues: CSADGLAGGQLDTQYF.

This clonotype has ten or more counts. V gene TRBV15 combines with J gene TRBJ2-7; a weak D match, TRBD2 (7 bases). The ends were cut back, 8 bases at V and 2 bases at J, with 16 bases in the middle. CDR3 length equals 14 residues. The germline gives CDR1 LNHNV, CDR2 YYDKDF (reference sequence). CDR3 in DNA: TGTGCCACCTCCGCGGGGGCGGGTGCCTACGAGCAGTACTTC. Its protein is CATSAGAGAYEQYF.

V gene TRBV12-3 or TRBV12-4 combines with J gene TRBJ1-1; maybe TRBD1 (6 bases). There are 12 residues in the CDR3. Trimming cost V 5 bases and J 9 bases, with 13 bases left between them. Here the CDR3 reads CASSPRGRQAFF. For the CDR3, the DNA is TGTGCCAGCAGTCCGCGGGGGCGGCAAGCTTTCTTT.